The clone carrying this T cell receptor beta chain was seen ten or more times. Its specificity is unknown. This sample is part of a study of human T cells and chemical hapten exposure. The wider study: Patches with 0.01% DPC went on the upper back, and the tests were read at 6 days. Diagnoses of alopecia areata, totalis or universalis occurred in mostly female patients.

The study used a library that attached unique molecular identifiers to individual cDNA molecules. TCRdb re-analysed the RACE reads in MiXCR, keeping a single row per CDR3 protein. The data hold about 190,000 distinct CDR3 sequences, with roughly a quarter observed a single time. The time point denotes: patch test 3, about 24 weeks after DPC sensitization. Treatment of the sample: therapeutic diphenylcyclopropenone sensitization with weekly scalp DPC. The study's findings and limits: Following DPC sensitization, TCRs present above 1 in 1000 frequency showed no change.

The CDR3 spans 14 residues. V was cut by 5 bases and J by 4 bases, with 14 bases left in between. CDR1 and CDR2 (germline): SGHAT, FQNNGV. The TCR was taken from a woman between 35 and 50 years old with alopecia areata. Some clones in this sample may be carry-over from other donors' samples. This specimen was whole blood, taken in connection with sensitization to the hapten diphenylcyclopropenone (DPC). This chain connects TRBV11-2 to TRBJ2-5; D is tentatively TRBD1 or TRBD2 (5 bases each). The CDR3 region has the DNA TGTGCCAGCAGCCAACAGGCCCGGGGAGAGACCCAGTACTTC. Its protein product is CASSQQARGETQYF.